A selection of T cell receptor beta chains follows, all from one sample in a study of blood T cell repertoires in COVID-19. Clones were read by immunoSEQ multiplex PCR, and TCRdb kept only the in-frame ones, dropping some. Here the sample spans about 190,000 clones, 84% being singletons. The specimen was PBMCs or T cells enriched from blood (not recorded which). These receptors came from a woman aged 25 to 39 who had recovered from COVID-19. The CDR3 runs from the conserved cysteine through the conserved F or W. A D gene is named only where the DNA matches it firmly. Clone size, where shown, is once, few, many, or a class for clones that have expanded.

CDR3 protein: CASSQLSGVYNEQFF
CDR3 DNA: TGTGCCAGCAGCCAACTTAGCGGGGTGTACAATGAGCAGTTCTTC
V gene: TRBV3-1/TRBV3-2
clone size: few
D gene: TRBD2
J gene: TRBJ2-1

CDR3 protein: CASRVTETGHGYTF
CDR3 DNA: TGTGCCAGCAGAGTTACAGAGACAGGGCATGGCTACACCTTC
V gene: TRBV6-5
clone size: .
D gene: TRBD1
J gene: TRBJ1-2

CDR3 protein: CASSLGGLAGVEGNEQFF
CDR3 DNA: TGTGCCAGCAGCTTAGGAGGACTAGCGGGAGTAGAGGGTAATGAGCAGTTCTTC
V gene: TRBV11-2
clone size: .
D gene: TRBD2
J gene: TRBJ2-1

CDR3 protein: CASSLPSASSGSWNEQFF
CDR3 DNA: TGTGCCAGTAGTCTACCCTCGGCGTCTAGCGGGAGTTGGAATGAGCAGTTCTTC
V gene: TRBV19
clone size: .
D gene: TRBD2
J gene: TRBJ2-1

CDR3 protein: CASSSGQGLGDQPQHF
CDR3 DNA: TGTGCCAGCAGCTCGGGACAGGGACTGGGTGATCAGCCCCAGCATTTT
V gene: TRBV11-3
clone size: .
D gene: TRBD1
J gene: TRBJ1-5

CDR3 protein: CASSPITGPYGYTF
CDR3 DNA: TGCGCCAGCAGCCCAATCACAGGTCCATATGGCTACACCTTC
V gene: TRBV5-1
clone size: .
D gene: .
J gene: TRBJ1-2

CDR3 protein: CSAGTGTGDEQFF
CDR3 DNA: TGCAGCGCTGGGACAGGGACTGGCGATGAGCAGTTCTTC
V gene: TRBV29-1
clone size: .
D gene: TRBD1
J gene: TRBJ2-1

CDR3 protein: CAWSVAELSPTLTDTQYF
CDR3 DNA: TGTGCCTGGAGTGTAGCGGAACTAAGTCCAACCCTCACAGATACGCAGTATTTT
V gene: TRBV30
clone size: .
D gene: .
J gene: TRBJ2-3

CDR3 protein: CASTVQGGEKLFF
CDR3 DNA: TGTGCCAGTACCGTCCAGGGGGGAGAAAAACTGTTTTTT
V gene: TRBV19
clone size: .
D gene: TRBD1
J gene: TRBJ1-4

CDR3 protein: CASSLTGAWNSPLHF
CDR3 DNA: TGTGCCAGCAGCTTAACAGGGGCTTGGAATTCACCCCTCCACTTT
V gene: TRBV7-3
clone size: few
D gene: .
J gene: TRBJ1-6

CDR3 protein: CASSQIVYEQYF
CDR3 DNA: TGTGCCAGCAGCCAAATCGTCTACGAGCAGTACTTC
V gene: TRBV3-1/TRBV3-2
clone size: once
D gene: .
J gene: TRBJ2-7

CDR3 protein: CASRIQGMRSFF
CDR3 DNA: TGTGCCAGCAGGATACAGGGGATGAGGTCTTTCTTT
V gene: TRBV2
clone size: many
D gene: TRBD1
J gene: TRBJ1-1

CDR3 protein: CASSLAGNGANVLTF
CDR3 DNA: TGTGCCAGCAGCTTAGCGGGGAACGGGGCCAACGTCCTGACTTTC
V gene: TRBV11-2
clone size: .
D gene: .
J gene: TRBJ2-6

CDR3 protein: CATSEQGISGYTF
CDR3 DNA: TGTGCCACCAGTGAGCAGGGTATATCTGGCTACACCTTC
V gene: TRBV24-1
clone size: few
D gene: .
J gene: TRBJ1-2

CDR3 protein: CASNQFGQGSEETQYF
CDR3 DNA: TGTGCCAGCAACCAATTCGGACAGGGGTCAGAAGAGACCCAGTACTTC
V gene: TRBV13
clone size: .
D gene: TRBD1
J gene: TRBJ2-5

CDR3 protein: CAISAGQTTNEKLFF
CDR3 DNA: TGTGCCATCAGTGCCGGACAGACAACTAATGAAAAACTGTTTTTT
V gene: TRBV10-3
clone size: .
D gene: .
J gene: TRBJ1-4

CDR3 protein: CASSLGLQETQYF
CDR3 DNA: TGTGCCAGCAGTTTAGGGCTCCAAGAGACCCAGTACTTC
V gene: TRBV27
clone size: .
D gene: .
J gene: TRBJ2-5

CDR3 protein: CSVVAPAPNEKLFF
CDR3 DNA: TGCAGCGTCGTCGCGCCCGCTCCTAATGAAAAACTGTTTTTT
V gene: TRBV29-1
clone size: .
D gene: .
J gene: TRBJ1-4

CDR3 protein: CASSSPLAGQETQYF
CDR3 DNA: TGTGCCAGCAGTTCCCCCCTAGCGGGGCAAGAGACCCAGTACTTC
V gene: TRBV28
clone size: .
D gene: TRBD2
J gene: TRBJ2-5

CDR3 protein: CASSRHLLAGVFYEQYF
CDR3 DNA: TGTGCCAGCAGTCGCCATCTCTTAGCGGGAGTGTTTTACGAGCAGTACTTC
V gene: TRBV6-6
clone size: .
D gene: TRBD2
J gene: TRBJ2-7

CDR3 protein: CASTTQGSSGYTF
CDR3 DNA: TGTGCCAGTACTACTCAGGGTTCGTCTGGCTACACCTTC
V gene: TRBV19
clone size: .
D gene: .
J gene: TRBJ1-2

CDR3 protein: CASRHPTGNYGYTF
CDR3 DNA: TGTGCCAGCAGACACCCGACAGGCAACTATGGCTACACCTTC
V gene: TRBV6-5
clone size: .
D gene: .
J gene: TRBJ1-2

CDR3 protein: CASSRDRAYEQYF
CDR3 DNA: TGTGCCTCCTCCAGGGACAGGGCGTACGAGCAGTACTTC
V gene: TRBV19
clone size: once
D gene: TRBD1
J gene: TRBJ2-7

CDR3 protein: CASSQGLGNTIYF
CDR3 DNA: TGTGCCAGCAGCCAGGGGCTCGGAAACACCATATATTTT
V gene: TRBV3-1/TRBV3-2
clone size: once
D gene: .
J gene: TRBJ1-3

CDR3 protein: CATSRDNSNYGYTF
CDR3 DNA: TGTGCCACCAGCAGAGATAACAGTAACTATGGCTACACCTTC
V gene: TRBV15
clone size: .
D gene: .
J gene: TRBJ1-2

CDR3 protein: CASSSGQGAIWDTGELFF
CDR3 DNA: TGTGCCAGCAGTTCGGGACAGGGGGCAATTTGGGACACCGGGGAGCTGTTTTTT
V gene: TRBV28
clone size: few
D gene: TRBD1
J gene: TRBJ2-2

CDR3 protein: CASSKQGPYGYTF
CDR3 DNA: TGTGCCAGCAGTAAACAGGGGCCCTATGGCTACACCTTC
V gene: TRBV27
clone size: .
D gene: TRBD1
J gene: TRBJ1-2

CDR3 protein: CASSLPTGDGNTIYF
CDR3 DNA: TGCGCCAGCAGCTTACCAACAGGGGATGGAAACACCATATATTTT
V gene: TRBV5-1
clone size: .
D gene: TRBD1
J gene: TRBJ1-3

CDR3 protein: CASSSGLAGPQYEQYF
CDR3 DNA: TGTGCCAGCAGCTCTGGACTAGCGGGGCCTCAGTACGAGCAGTACTTC
V gene: TRBV7-9
clone size: .
D gene: TRBD2
J gene: TRBJ2-7

CDR3 protein: CASSQGEGFEQYF
CDR3 DNA: TGCGCCAGCAGCCAAGGGGAGGGTTTCGAGCAGTACTTC
V gene: TRBV4-1
clone size: .
D gene: TRBD2
J gene: TRBJ2-7

CDR3 protein: CASSRTDRGNNQPQHF
CDR3 DNA: TGTGCCAGCTCACGGACCGACAGGGGGAACAATCAGCCCCAGCATTTT
V gene: TRBV18
clone size: .
D gene: TRBD1
J gene: TRBJ1-5

CDR3 protein: CSVETTGRTEAFF
CDR3 DNA: TGCAGCGTTGAGACGACAGGGCGGACTGAAGCTTTCTTT
V gene: TRBV29-1
clone size: .
D gene: TRBD1
J gene: TRBJ1-1

CDR3 protein: CASSLQGPLALLPNVLTF
CDR3 DNA: TGCGCCAGCAGCTTACAGGGGCCCCTGGCTCTCTTGCCCAACGTCCTGACTTTC
V gene: TRBV5-1
clone size: .
D gene: TRBD1
J gene: TRBJ2-6

CDR3 protein: CASSLGTGETQYF
CDR3 DNA: TGTGCCAGCAGCTTGGGGACTGGAGAGACCCAGTACTTC
V gene: TRBV7-2
clone size: .
D gene: .
J gene: TRBJ2-5

CDR3 protein: CASRRTSNQPQHF
CDR3 DNA: TGTGCCAGTCGGAGAACGAGCAATCAGCCCCAGCATTTT
V gene: TRBV12-3/TRBV12-4
clone size: .
D gene: .
J gene: TRBJ1-5